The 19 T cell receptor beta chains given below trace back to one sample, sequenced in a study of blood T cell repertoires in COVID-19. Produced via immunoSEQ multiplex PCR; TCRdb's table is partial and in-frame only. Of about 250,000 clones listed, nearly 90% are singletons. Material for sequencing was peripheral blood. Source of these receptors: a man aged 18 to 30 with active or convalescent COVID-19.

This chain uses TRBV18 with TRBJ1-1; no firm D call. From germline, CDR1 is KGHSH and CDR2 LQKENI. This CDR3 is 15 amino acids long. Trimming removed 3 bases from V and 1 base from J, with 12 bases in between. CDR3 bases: TGTGCCAGCTCACCCACTCTCATCTCGAACACTGAAGCTTTCTTT. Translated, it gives CASSPTLISNTEAFF.

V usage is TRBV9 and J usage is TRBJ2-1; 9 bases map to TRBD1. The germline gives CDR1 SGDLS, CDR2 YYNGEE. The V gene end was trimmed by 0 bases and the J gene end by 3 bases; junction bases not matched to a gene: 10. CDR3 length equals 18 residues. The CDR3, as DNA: TGTGCCAGCAGCGTAGAGGGTAGGGGGACAGGGCTCTACAATGAGCAGTTCTTC. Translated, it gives CASSVEGRGTGLYNEQFF.

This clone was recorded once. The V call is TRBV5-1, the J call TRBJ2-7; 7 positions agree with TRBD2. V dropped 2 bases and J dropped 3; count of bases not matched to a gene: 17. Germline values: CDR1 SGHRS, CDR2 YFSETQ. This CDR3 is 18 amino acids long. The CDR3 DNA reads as TGCGCCAGCAGCTTTTACCGGGTGAGGGAGGGCCGGTTCTACGAGCAGTACTTC. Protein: CASSFYRVREGRFYEQYF.

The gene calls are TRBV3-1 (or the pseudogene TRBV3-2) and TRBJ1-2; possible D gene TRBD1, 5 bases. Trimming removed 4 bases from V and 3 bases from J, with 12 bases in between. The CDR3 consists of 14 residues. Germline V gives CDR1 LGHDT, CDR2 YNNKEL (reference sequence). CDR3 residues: CASSRRQLHYGYTF. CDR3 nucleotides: TGTGCCAGCAGCCGACGACAGCTACACTATGGCTACACCTTC.

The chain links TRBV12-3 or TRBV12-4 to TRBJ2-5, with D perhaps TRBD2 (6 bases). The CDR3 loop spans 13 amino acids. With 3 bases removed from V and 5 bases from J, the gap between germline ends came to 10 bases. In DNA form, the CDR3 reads TGTGCCAGCAGTTTGACTAGAAGGGAGACCCAGTACTTC. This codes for CASSLTRRETQYF.

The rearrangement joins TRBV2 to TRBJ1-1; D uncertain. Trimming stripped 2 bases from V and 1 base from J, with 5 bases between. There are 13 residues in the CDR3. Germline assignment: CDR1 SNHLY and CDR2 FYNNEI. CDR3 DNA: TGTGCCAGCAGTGAATTCGGGAACACTGAAGCTTTCTTT. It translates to CASSEFGNTEAFF.

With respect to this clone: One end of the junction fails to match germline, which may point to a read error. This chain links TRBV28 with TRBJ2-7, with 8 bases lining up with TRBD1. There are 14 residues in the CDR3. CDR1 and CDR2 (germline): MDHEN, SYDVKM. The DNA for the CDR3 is TGTGCCAGCAGTTTCAGGGGGCGCGTCTACGGGCAGTACTTC. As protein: CASSFRGRVYGQYF.

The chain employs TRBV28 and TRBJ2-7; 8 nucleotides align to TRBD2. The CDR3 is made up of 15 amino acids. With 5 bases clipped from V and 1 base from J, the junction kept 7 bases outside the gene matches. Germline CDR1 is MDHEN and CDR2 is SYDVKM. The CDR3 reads CASSGVREGSYEQYF. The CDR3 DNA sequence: TGTGCCAGCAGTGGGGTCCGGGAGGGATCCTACGAGCAGTACTTC.

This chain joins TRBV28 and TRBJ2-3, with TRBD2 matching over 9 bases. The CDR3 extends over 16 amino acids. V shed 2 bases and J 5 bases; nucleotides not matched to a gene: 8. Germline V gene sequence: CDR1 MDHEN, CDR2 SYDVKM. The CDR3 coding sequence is TGTGCCAGCAGTTTAGATAGCGGGAGTTGGTTAGATACGCAGTATTTT. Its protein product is CASSLDSGSWLDTQYF.

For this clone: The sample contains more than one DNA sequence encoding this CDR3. CDR3 bases: TGTGCCAGTAGTATTCGCGGTTTTGAAGCTTTCTTT. Translated, it gives CASSIRGFEAFF. V is TRBV19 and J is TRBJ1-1; no definite D call. The length of the CDR3 is 12 residues. Germline V CDR1 and CDR2: LNHDA, SQIVND (reference sequence). V was pared by 3 bases and J by 7 bases, with 9 bases between.

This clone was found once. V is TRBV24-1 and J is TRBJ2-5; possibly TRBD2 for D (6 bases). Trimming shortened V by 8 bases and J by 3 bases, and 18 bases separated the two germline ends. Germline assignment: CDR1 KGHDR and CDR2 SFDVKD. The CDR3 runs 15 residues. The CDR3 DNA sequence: TGTGCCACCAATTGTGGGGACTTAATGGAAGAGACCCAGTACTTC. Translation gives CATNCGDLMEETQYF.

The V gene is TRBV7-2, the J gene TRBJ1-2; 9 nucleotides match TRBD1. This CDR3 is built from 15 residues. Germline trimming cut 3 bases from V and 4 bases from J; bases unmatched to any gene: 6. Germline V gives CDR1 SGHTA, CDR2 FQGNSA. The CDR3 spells CASSFVGTGTYGYTF. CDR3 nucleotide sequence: TGTGCCAGCAGCTTTGTTGGGACAGGGACCTATGGCTACACCTTC. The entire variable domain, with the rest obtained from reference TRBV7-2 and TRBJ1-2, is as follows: GAGVSQSPSNKVTEKGKDVELRCDPISGHTALYWYRQSLGQGLEFLIYFQGNSAPDKSGLPSDRFSAERTGGSVSTLTIQRTQQEDSAVYLCASSFVGTGTYGYTFGSGTRLTVV.

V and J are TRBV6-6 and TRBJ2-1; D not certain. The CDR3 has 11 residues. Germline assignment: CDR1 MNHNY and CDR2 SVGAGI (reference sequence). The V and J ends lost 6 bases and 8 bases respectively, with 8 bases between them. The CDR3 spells CASSPRDEQFF. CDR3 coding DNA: TGTGCCAGCAGCCCAAGAGATGAGCAGTTCTTC.

DNA of the CDR3: TGTGCCAGCAGCGTAGACGGGGGGAAACAGCCCCAGCATTTT. It yields the protein CASSVDGGKQPQHF. V is TRBV9 and J is TRBJ1-5; D perhaps matches TRBD1 (5 bases). The CDR3 loop spans 14 amino acids. V was cut by 0 bases and J by 7 bases, with 11 bases left in between. Germline V gives CDR1 SGDLS, CDR2 YYNGEE.

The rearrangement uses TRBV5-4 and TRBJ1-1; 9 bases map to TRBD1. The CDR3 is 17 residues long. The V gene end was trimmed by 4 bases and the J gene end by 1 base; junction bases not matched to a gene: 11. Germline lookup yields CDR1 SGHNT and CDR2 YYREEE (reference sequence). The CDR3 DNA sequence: TGTGCCAGCAGCGCCGGTCCCGGGACAGGGACGAACACTGAAGCTTTCTTT. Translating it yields CASSAGPGTGTNTEAFF.

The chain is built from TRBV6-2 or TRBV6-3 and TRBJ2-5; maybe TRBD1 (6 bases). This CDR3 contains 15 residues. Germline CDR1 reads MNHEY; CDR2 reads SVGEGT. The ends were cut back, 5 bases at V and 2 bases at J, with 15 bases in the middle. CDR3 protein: CASSLRTVIQETQYF. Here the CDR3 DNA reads TGTGCCAGCAGTCTGCGGACAGTTATACAAGAGACCCAGTACTTC.

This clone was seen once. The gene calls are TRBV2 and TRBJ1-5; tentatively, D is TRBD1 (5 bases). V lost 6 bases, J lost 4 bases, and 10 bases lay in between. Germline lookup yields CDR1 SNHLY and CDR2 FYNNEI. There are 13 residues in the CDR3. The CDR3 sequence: CASSDQGNQPQHF. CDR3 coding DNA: TGTGCCAGCAGCGACCAGGGAAATCAGCCCCAGCATTTT. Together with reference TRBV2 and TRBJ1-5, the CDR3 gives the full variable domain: EPEVTQTPSHQVTQMGQEVILRCVPISNHLYFYWYRQILGQKVEFLVSFYNNEISEKSEIFDDQFSVERPDGSNFTLKIRSTKLEDSAMYFCASSDQGNQPQHFGDGTRLSIL.

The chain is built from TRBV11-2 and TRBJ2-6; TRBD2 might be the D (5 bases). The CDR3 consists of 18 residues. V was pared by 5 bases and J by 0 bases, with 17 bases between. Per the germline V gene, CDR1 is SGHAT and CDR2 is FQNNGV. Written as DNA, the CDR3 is TGTGCCAGCAGCCCGGGGTCGGTACTTAGCTCTGGGGCCAACGTCCTGACTTTC. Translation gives CASSPGSVLSSGANVLTF.

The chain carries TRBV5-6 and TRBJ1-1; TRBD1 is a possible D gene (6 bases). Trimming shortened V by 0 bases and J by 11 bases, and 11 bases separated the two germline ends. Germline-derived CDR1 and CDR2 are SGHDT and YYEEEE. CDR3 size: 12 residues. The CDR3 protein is CASSLAKGEAFF. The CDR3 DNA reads TGTGCCAGCAGCTTGGCCAAGGGGGAGGCTTTCTTT.